This T cell receptor (beta chain) was sequenced for a study of control samples from healthy donors and cancer patients. The V and J ends lost 3 bases and 4 bases, in that order; junction bases with no gene match: 12. This CDR3 has 18 residues. Per germline, CDR1 SGHAT and CDR2 FQNNGV. The data were produced by immunoSEQ multiplex PCR, yet TCRdb's version contains in-frame clones alone and is incomplete. The data contain approximately 220,000 clones, roughly 94% of them singletons. Material for sequencing was blood. This TCR was recovered from a man aged 50-59 years in good health. The chain recombines TRBV11-2 with TRBJ2-1, with 10 bases identical to TRBD2. The CDR3 DNA reads TGTGCCAGCAGCTTTCCTCCTAAACTAGCGGGAAGATACAATGAGCAGTTCTTC. Its translation is CASSFPPKLAGRYNEQFF. The variable domain in full, with the rest retrieved from reference TRBV11-2 and TRBJ2-1, is EAGVAQSPRYKIIEKRQSVAFWCNPISGHATLYWYQQILGQGPKLLIQFQNNGVVDDSQLPKDRFSAERLKGVDSTLKIQPAKLEDSAVYLCASSFPPKLAGRYNEQFFGPGTRLTVL.